This T cell receptor (beta chain) was retrieved from a study of T cells expressing NK-cell markers. Study details: Seven sequenced donors out of eight were HCMV-seropositive, one seronegative. Findings of the study overall: These clonotypes, the leaders elsewhere, also led the CD3+CD56-NKG2C+ fraction in four donors.

About this clonotype: The antigen is unknown.

With UMIs, 5'RACE template switching was used to make TCR beta cDNA. TCRdb reprocessed the 5' RACE reads; each CDR3 protein has one entry and no DNA is given. The sample table includes some 340,000 distinct CDR3 sequences. There are 14 residues in the CDR3. In germline, CDR1 is SNHLY, CDR2 FYNNEI. This TCR came from a man aged 18-70 years in good health. Specimen: blood T cells: a sorted CD56 or NKG2C T cell subset, CD4+ or CD8+ T cells, or bulk PBMC T cells (not recorded which). The chain carries TRBV2 and TRBJ1-3; with no DNA, the TCRdb D assignment of TRBD1 cannot be verified. CDR3: CASRDGTAGNTIYF.